This TCR beta chain was obtained from a study of PD-L1 blockade in urothelial cancer. Study-level background: Blood-derived samples held a median approximately 140,000 T cells.

Whole-study results and caveats: Prediction of better survival came from below-median pretreatment blood TCR clonality.

Only in-frame clones appear in the TCRdb table, and some are missing; sequencing was by immunoSEQ multiplex PCR. Here the sample spans around 34,000 clones, about 82% being singletons. For this clone: What it recognizes is unknown.

The time point is: pretreatment peripheral blood. The sequencing here drew on PBMCs, taken around atezolizumab (anti-PD-L1) treatment. The origin of this receptor is an older man with urothelial cancer.

The CDR3 DNA reads as TGTGCCTGGGTACACCTAGCGGGACGTCAGCACACCGGGGAGCTGTTTTTT. Its protein is CAWVHLAGRQHTGELFF. The chain links TRBV30 to TRBJ2-2; 9 positions match TRBD2. This CDR3 spans 17 amino acids. Trimming cost V 5 bases and J 3 bases; bases outside gene matches: 13. Germline lookup yields CDR1 GTSNPN and CDR2 SVGIG (reference sequence).